A single T cell receptor (beta chain) is shown here with its context. Germline-derived CDR1 and CDR2 are SGHRS and YFSETQ. V shed 4 bases and J shed 8 bases, with 21 bases lying between them. The CDR3 is made up of 15 amino acids. This sample is part of a study of blood T cell repertoires in COVID-19. Produced via immunoSEQ multiplex PCR; TCRdb's table is partial and in-frame only. This table has 180,000 or so clones, about 80% appearing once. Sequenced: peripheral blood. The genes are TRBV5-1 and TRBJ1-1, with D maybe TRBD1 (6 bases). The TCR originated in a human donor with acute or convalescent COVID-19. The donor label of this sample is uncertain. The CDR3 bases are TGCGCCAGCAGCCCGGGAGGTTACAGGGACGAGGAAGCTTTCTTT. Its translation: CASSPGGYRDEEAFF.